This TCR beta chain appears in the sequencing data of a study of OX40 agonist ivuxolimab in advanced cancers. Produced via immunoSEQ multiplex PCR; TCRdb's table is partial and in-frame only. The sample has about 84,000 clones; about 93% are singletons. The CDR3 is made up of 15 amino acids. Trimming took off 2 bases at V and 3 bases at J, with 14 bases between the two ends. Germline V lookup: CDR1 SGDLS, CDR2 YYNGEE. This chain links TRBV9 with TRBJ1-2; D is possibly TRBD1 (5 bases). This TCR came from an adult with an advanced solid tumor such as melanoma, head and neck, liver or kidney cancer. The input for sequencing was CD4+ or CD8+ T cells sorted from blood, taken in a trial of the OX40 agonist ivuxolimab. CDR3 protein: CASSVMAGRDYGYTF. CDR3 DNA: TGTGCCAGCAGCGTCATGGCAGGGCGAGACTATGGCTACACCTTC.